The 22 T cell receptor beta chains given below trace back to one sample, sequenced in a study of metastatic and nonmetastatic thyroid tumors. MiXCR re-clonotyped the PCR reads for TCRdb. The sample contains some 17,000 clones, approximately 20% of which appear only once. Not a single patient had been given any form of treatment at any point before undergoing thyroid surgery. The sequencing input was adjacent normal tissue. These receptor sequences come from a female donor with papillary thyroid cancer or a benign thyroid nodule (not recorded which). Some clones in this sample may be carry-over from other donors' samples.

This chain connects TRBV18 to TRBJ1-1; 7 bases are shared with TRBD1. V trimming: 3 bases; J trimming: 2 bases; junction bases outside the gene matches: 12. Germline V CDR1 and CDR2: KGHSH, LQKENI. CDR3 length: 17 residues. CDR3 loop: CASSPRGWDSPNTEAFF. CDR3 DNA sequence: TGTGCCAGCTCACCCAGAGGATGGGACAGCCCCAACACTGAAGCTTTCTTT.

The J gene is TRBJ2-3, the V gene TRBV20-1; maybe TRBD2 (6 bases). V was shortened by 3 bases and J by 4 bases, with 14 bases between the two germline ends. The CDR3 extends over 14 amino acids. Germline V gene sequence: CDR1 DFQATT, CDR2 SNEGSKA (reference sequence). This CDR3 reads CSARLAGWADTQYF. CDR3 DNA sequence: TGCAGTGCTAGGTTGGCGGGATGGGCAGATACGCAGTATTTT.

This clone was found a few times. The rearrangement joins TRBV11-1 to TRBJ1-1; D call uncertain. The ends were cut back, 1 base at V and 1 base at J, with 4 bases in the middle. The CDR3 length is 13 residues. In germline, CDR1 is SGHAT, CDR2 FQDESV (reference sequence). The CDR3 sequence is CASSLVENTEAFF. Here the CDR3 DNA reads TGTGCCAGCAGCTTAGTTGAGAACACTGAAGCTTTCTTT.

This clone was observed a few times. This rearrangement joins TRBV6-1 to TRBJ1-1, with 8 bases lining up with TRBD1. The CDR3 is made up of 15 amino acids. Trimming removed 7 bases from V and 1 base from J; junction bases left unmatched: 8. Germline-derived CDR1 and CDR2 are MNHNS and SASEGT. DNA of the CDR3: TGTGCCAGCATCGATGCAGGGGGCCGGAACACTGAAGCTTTCTTT. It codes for CASIDAGGRNTEAFF.

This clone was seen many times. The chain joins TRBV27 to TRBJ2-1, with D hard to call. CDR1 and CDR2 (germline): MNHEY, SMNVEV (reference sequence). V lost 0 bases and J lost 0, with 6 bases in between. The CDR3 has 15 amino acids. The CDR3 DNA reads TGTGCCAGCAGTTTATCGGTAAACTCCTACAATGAGCAGTTCTTC. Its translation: CASSLSVNSYNEQFF.

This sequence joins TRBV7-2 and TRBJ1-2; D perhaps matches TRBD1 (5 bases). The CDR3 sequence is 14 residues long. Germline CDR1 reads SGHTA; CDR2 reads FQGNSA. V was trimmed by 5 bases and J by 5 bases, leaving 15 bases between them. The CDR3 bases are TGTGCCAGCAGCCCGGGACCGGAAGGTTATGGCTACACCTTC. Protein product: CASSPGPEGYGYTF. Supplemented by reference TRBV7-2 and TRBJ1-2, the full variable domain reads GAGVSQSPSNKVTEKGKDVELRCDPISGHTALYWYRQSLGQGLEFLIYFQGNSAPDKSGLPSDRFSAERTGGSVSTLTIQRTQQEDSAVYLCASSPGPEGYGYTFGSGTRLTVV.

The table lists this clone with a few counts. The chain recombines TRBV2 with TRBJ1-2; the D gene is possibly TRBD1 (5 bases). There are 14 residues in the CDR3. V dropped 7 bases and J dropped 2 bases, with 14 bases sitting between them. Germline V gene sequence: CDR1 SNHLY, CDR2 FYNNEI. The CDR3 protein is CASNIQRGNYGYTF. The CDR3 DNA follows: TGTGCCAGCAACATTCAGAGGGGAAACTATGGCTACACCTTC. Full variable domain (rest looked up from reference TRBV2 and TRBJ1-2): EPEVTQTPSHQVTQMGQEVILRCVPISNHLYFYWYRQILGQKVEFLVSFYNNEISEKSEIFDDQFSVERPDGSNFTLKIRSTKLEDSAMYFCASNIQRGNYGYTFGSGTRLTVV.

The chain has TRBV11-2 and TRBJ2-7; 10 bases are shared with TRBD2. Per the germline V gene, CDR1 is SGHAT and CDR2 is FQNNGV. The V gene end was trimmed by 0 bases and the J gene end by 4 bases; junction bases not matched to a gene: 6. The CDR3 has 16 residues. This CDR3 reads CASSLEESSGSYEQYF. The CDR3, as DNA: TGTGCCAGCAGCTTAGAGGAGTCTAGCGGGAGTTACGAGCAGTACTTC. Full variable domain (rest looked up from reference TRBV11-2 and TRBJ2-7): EAGVAQSPRYKIIEKRQSVAFWCNPISGHATLYWYQQILGQGPKLLIQFQNNGVVDDSQLPKDRFSAERLKGVDSTLKIQPAKLEDSAVYLCASSLEESSGSYEQYFGPGTRLTVT.

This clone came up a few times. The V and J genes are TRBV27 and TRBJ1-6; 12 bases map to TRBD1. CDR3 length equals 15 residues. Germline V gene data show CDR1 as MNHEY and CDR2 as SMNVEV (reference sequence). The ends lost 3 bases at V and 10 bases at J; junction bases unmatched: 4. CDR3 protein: CASSLGQGAGSPLHF. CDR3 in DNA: TGTGCCAGCAGTTTGGGACAGGGGGCAGGGTCACCCCTCCACTTT.

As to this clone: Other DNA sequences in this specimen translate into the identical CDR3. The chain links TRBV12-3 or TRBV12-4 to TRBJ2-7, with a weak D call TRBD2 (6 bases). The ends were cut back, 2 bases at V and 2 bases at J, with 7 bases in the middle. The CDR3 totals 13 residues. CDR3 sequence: CASSLREAYEQYF. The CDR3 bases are TGTGCCAGCAGTTTAAGGGAGGCCTACGAGCAGTACTTC.

Here the CDR3 reads CASSSGNPSSYNEQFF. The CDR3 nucleotides read TGCGCCAGCAGCTCGGGGAACCCTAGCTCCTACAATGAGCAGTTCTTC. J is TRBJ2-1 and V is TRBV5-1, with a possible D match to TRBD2 (5 bases). V was clipped by 3 bases and J by 0 bases, with 13 bases between them. The germline gives CDR1 SGHRS, CDR2 YFSETQ. This CDR3 region has 16 residues.

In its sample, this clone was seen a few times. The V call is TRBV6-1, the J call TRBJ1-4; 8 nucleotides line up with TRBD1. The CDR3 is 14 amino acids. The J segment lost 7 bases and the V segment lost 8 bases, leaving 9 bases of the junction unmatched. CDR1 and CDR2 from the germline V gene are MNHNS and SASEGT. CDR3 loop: CASGDHGQGEKLFF. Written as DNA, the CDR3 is TGTGCCAGCGGAGACCATGGACAGGGTGAAAAACTGTTTTTT.

Here the CDR3 DNA reads TGTGCCTGGACCTACAGGAGCCTTTCGGTAATGAACACTGAAGCTTTCTTT. Translated: CAWTYRSLSVMNTEAFF. The chain combines TRBV30 with TRBJ1-1; D perhaps matches TRBD1 (5 bases). Trimming took 4 bases from V and 0 from J, leaving 21 bases between them. CDR1 is GTSNPN, CDR2 SVGIG, per germline (reference sequence). The CDR3 has 17 amino acids. The full variable domain, with the rest looked up from reference TRBV30 and TRBJ1-1, is SQTIHQWPATLVQPVGSPLSLECTVEGTSNPNLYWYRQAAGRGLQLLFYSVGIGQISSEVPQNLSASRPQDRQFILSSKKLLLSDSGFYLCAWTYRSLSVMNTEAFFGQGTRLTVV.

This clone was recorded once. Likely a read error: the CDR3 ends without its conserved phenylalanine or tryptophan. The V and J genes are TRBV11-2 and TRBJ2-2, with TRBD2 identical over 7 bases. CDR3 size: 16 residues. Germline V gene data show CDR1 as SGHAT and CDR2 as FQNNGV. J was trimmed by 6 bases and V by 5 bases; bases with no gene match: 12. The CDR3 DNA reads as TGTGCCAGCAGCCACACGACTAGCTCGGGTTCCGGGGAGCTGTTTTCT. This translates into CASSHTTSSGSGELFS.

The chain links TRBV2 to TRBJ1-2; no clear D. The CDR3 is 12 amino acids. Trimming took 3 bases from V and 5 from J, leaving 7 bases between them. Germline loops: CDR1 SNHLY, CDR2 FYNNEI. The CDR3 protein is CASSDAAYGYTF. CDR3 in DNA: TGTGCCAGCAGTGACGCAGCGTATGGCTACACCTTC.

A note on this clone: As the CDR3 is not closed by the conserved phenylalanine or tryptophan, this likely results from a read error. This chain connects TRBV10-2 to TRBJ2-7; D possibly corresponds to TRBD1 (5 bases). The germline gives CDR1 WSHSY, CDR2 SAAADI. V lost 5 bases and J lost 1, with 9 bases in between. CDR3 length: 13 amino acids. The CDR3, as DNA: TGCGCCAGCAGTATGGACACGTCCTACGAGCAGTACTCC. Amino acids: CASSMDTSYEQYS.

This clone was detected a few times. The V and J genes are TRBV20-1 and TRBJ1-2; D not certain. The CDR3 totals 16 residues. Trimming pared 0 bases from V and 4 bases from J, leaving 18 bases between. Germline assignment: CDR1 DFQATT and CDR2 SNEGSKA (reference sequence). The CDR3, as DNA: TGCAGTGCTAGAGATCCGAACTCCCTATATGGCTATGGCTACACCTTC. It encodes CSARDPNSLYGYGYTF.

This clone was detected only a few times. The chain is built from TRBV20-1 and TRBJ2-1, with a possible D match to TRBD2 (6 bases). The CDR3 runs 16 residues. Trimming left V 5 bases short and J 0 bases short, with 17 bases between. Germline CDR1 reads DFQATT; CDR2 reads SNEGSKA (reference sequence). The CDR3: CSAPDGTFLSYNEQFF. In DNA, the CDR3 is TGCAGTGCTCCTGACGGGACTTTCCTCTCCTACAATGAGCAGTTCTTC.

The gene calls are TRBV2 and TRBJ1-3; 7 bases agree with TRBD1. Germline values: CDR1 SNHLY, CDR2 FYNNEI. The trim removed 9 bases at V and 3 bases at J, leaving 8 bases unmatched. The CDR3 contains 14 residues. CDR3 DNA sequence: TGTGCCAGAAGCACAGGGGATGGTGGAAACACCATATATTTT. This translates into CARSTGDGGNTIYF.

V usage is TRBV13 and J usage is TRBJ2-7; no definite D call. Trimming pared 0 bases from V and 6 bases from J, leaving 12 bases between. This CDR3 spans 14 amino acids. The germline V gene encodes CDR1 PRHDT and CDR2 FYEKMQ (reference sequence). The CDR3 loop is CASSLGRSSSEQYF. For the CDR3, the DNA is TGTGCCAGCAGCTTAGGCAGGAGCTCGTCCGAGCAGTACTTC.

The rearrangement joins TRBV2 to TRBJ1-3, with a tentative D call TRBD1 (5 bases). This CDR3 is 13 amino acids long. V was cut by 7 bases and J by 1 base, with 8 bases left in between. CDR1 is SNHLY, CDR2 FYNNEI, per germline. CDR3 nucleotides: TGTGCCAGCACAGGGATATCTGGAAACACCATATATTTT. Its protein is CASTGISGNTIYF.

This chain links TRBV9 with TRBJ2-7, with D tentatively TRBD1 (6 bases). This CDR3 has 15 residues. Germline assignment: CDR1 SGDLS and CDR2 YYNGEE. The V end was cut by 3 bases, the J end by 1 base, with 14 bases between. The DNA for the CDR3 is TGTGCCAGCAGCGGAAGCCGAAGGGGGTCCTACGAGCAGTACTTC. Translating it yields CASSGSRRGSYEQYF.